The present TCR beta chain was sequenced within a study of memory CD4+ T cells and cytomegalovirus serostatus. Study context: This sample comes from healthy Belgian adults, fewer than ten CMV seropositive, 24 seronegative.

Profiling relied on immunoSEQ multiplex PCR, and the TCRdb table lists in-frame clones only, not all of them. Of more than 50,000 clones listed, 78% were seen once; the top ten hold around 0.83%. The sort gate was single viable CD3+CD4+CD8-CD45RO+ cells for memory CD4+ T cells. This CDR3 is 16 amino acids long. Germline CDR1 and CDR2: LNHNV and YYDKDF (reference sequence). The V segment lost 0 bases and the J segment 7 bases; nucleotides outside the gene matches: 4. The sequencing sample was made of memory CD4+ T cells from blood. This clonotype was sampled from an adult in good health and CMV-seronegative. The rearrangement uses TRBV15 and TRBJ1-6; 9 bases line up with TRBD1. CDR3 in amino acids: CATSRDPGTGNSPLHF. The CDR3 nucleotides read TGTGCCACCAGCAGAGATCCCGGGACAGGGAATTCACCCCTCCACTTT.